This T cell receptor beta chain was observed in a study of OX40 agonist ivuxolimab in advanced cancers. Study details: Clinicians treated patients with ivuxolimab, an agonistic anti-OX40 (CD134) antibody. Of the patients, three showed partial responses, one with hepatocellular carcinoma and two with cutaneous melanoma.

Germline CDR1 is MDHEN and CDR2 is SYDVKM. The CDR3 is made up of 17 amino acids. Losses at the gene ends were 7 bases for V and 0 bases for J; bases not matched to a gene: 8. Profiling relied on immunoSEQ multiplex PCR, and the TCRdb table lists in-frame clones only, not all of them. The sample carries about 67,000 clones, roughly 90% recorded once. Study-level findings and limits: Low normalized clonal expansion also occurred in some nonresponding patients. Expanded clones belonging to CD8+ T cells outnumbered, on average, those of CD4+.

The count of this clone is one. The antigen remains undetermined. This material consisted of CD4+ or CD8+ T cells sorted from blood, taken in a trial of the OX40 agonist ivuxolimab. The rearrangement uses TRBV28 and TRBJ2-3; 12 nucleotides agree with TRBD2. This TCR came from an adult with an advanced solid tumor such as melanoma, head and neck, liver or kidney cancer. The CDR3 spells CASTTWTSGMSTDTQYF. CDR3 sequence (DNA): TGTGCCAGCACAACCTGGACTAGCGGGATGAGCACAGATACGCAGTATTTT.